The source of this T cell receptor (beta chain) is a study of shared clonotypes between healthy human individuals. Points on this clone: Its ends do not fully match the called genes, so a read error is possible. This CDR3 is also generated by other DNA sequences in the sample.

CDR1 and CDR2 from the germline V gene are LNHDA and SQIVND (reference sequence). The CDR3 contains 13 residues. Profiled with immunoSEQ multiplex PCR; TCRdb holds only in-frame clones, not every one. The table has more than 400,000 clones, about 85% seen once. The sequencing input was PBMCs. V and J are TRBV19 and TRBJ2-7, with 11 bases lining up with TRBD2. This clonotype was sampled from a middle-aged woman in good health. Some clones in this sample may be carry-over from other donors' samples. The CDR3 loop reads CASSSGRAYEQYF. The CDR3 nucleotides read TGTGCCAGCAGTAGCGGGAGGGCGTACGAGCAGTACTTC.